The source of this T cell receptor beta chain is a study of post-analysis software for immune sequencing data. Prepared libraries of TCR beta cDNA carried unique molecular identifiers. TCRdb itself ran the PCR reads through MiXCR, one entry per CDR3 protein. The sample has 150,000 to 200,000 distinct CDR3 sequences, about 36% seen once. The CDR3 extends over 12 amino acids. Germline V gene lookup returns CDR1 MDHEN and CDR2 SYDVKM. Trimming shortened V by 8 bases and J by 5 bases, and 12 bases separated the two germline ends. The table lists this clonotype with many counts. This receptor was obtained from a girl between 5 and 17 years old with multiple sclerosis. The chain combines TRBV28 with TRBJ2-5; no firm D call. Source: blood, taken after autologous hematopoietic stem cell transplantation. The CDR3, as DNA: TGTGCCAGCGGAGCGAATGGGGAGACCCAGTACTTC. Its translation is CASGANGETQYF.